This T cell receptor beta chain appears in the sequencing data of a study of T-cell memory formation after mild COVID-19. At the level of the study: TCR clustering was largely donor specific.

Points from the study as a whole: Some SARS-CoV-2-responding clones were already detected in memory before infection. Contracting CD4+ clones sat mainly in CM and EM; CD8+ in EMRA.

The authors produced TCR alpha and TCR beta cDNA libraries with sample barcodes and UMIs by 5'RACE using constant-segment primers. MiXCR was run by TCRdb on the 5' RACE reads, yielding one entry per CDR3 protein. The profile shows about 440,000 distinct CDR3 sequences, around 18% of them singletons. This clonotype was counted a few times. The antigen is unknown. Trimming removed 4 bases from V and 3 bases from J; junction bases left unmatched: 11. This CDR3 is built from 17 residues. Germline assignment: CDR1 SEHNR and CDR2 FQNEAQ (reference sequence). The sequencing input was PBMCs or a T cell subset sorted from them (not recorded which). The chain has TRBV7-9 and TRBJ2-4; 8 bases are shared with TRBD1. The origin of this receptor is an adult woman who had mild COVID-19 (a few samples of this study predate the infection). Cell type and time point are not known. The CDR3 DNA follows: TGTGCCAGCAGCTATGGGACAGGCGCCCTACTCAAAAACATTCAGTACTTC. Protein product: CASSYGTGALLKNIQYF.